This paragraph covers one TCR beta chain sequence. The antigen is undetermined. TCRdb's copy holds only in-frame clones and misses some; the assay was immunoSEQ multiplex PCR. The sample holds 110,000 to 150,000 clones, approximately 90% seen once. This sample is part of a study of T cell responses to AZD1222 COVID-19 vaccine. V was clipped by 5 bases and J by 0 bases, with 17 bases between them. Germline V gene lookup returns CDR1 MNHNY and CDR2 SVGAGI (reference sequence). The CDR3 consists of 17 residues. Study-level points and caveats: With dominance at 160-218 and 743-854, vaccine-associated CD4 TCRs spanned spike. Repertoires were collected only later (after the peak T cell response had occurred). Donor demographics were predominantly white British with a female majority; clonal diversity may be underestimated.

The TCR was taken from an adult who received the AZD1222 COVID-19 vaccine. The specimen comprised peripheral blood, sampled 28 days after the second AZD1222 dose. V and J are TRBV6-6 and TRBJ2-1; weak D call: TRBD1 (5 bases). CDR3 DNA sequence: TGTGCCAGCAGTCGTTACTGGGGCGGTAGCTCCTACAATGAGCAGTTCTTC. The encoded protein is CASSRYWGGSSYNEQFF.